This T cell receptor beta chain derives from a study of T-cell memory formation after mild COVID-19 (dated by TCRdb to about 2021). Notes on the research overall: TCR sequence clusters from the two donors were found to be largely donor specific. In a couple of donors, T-cell clones that expanded and contracted after mild COVID-19 were followed by sequencing TCRalpha and TCRbeta repertoires longitudinally. Two young, previously healthy adult volunteers made up the cohort, one male and one female.

The sequencer listed for this sample is Illumina NovaSeq 6000. Using 5'RACE with constant-segment primers, TCRalpha and TCRbeta cDNA libraries were constructed, with sample barcodes and unique molecular identifiers added in the process. RNA was extracted from every sample with Trizol reagent. Libraries were amplified in two PCR steps, with a second sample barcode and Illumina TruSeq adapters added in the second step. Sequencing of the libraries was done on an Illumina NovaSeq, producing 2 x 150 bp paired-end reads. The authors processed their data as follows. The reads were demultiplexed and collapsed into UMI-guided consensus sequences using migec v1.2.7. Using mixcr v2.1.11, UMI consensuses were aligned to TRA and TRB V and J templates and then assembled into clonotypes. A clonotype was counted as expanded or contracted only if both edgeR and NoisET called the change significant, with noise models trained on biological replicates. For edgeR calls, the cutoffs were a false discovery rate-adjusted p below 0.01 and a log2 fold-change threshold of 1. As an exploratory analysis of dynamics, max-normalized trajectories of the 1000 most abundant clonotypes were examined with PCA combined with hierarchical clustering. Separately sequenced CD4+ and CD8+ repertoires were used to assign a CD4 or CD8 phenotype to each responding clone. TCRdb itself trimmed the public reads at Q25 with fastp, ran MiXCR and retained productive beta chains. Rows are unified per CDR3 protein, each entry keeping the most common DNA and genes. The V and J calls and clone size come from TCRdb's table, not from the authors' own analysis. The sample has 100,000 to 150,000 distinct CDR3 sequences on record, about 5.9% of them singletons. The biggest ten clones account for 2% to 2.5% of the sample.

This clonotype has a handful of counts. This clone's antigen is unknown. Base-call qualities are not available, and no considerably larger clone is one nucleotide away. Ficoll-Paque density gradient centrifugation was used to isolate PBMCs. Findings and caveats that apply to the study as a whole: The study covered only a couple of mild cases, and larger cohorts including severe cases with pre-infection samples were considered necessary. Balanced CD4/CD8 phenotypes were observed for clones contracting from day 15 to 85, whereas a bias towards CD4+ was observed for a second wave of clones expanding from day 15 to 37. Contracting CD4+ clones turned up mainly in the CM and EM memory subsets, whereas EMRA was where CD8+ clones were enriched. Some responding clones were found in pre-infection memory, which suggests that pre-existing cross-reactive memory T cells took part in the SARS-CoV-2 response. SARS-CoV-2 specificity was not confirmed for the second-wave clones peaking on day 37.

Trimming removed 0 bases from V and 6 bases from J, leaving 15 bases between the germline ends. According to the germline V gene, CDR1 reads LGHNA and CDR2 reads YSLEER. The CDR3, from cysteine to phenylalanine, totals 16 residues. The entry retains the CDR3 DNA only, 48 bases that are in frame from base 1. The sequence is built from TRBV4-3 and TRBJ2-1; TRBD2 is a weak D gene call, 5 bases matching. This receptor was identified in an adult woman who had mild COVID-19 (a few samples of this study predate the infection). The sample titles of this study are shuffled in the database, so cell type and time point are left out; the donor was told from shared clones. The sequencing input was PBMCs or a T cell subset sorted from them (not recorded which). CDR3 region: CASSQDIGILGNEQFF. The bases read TGCGCCAGCAGCCAAGATATCGGGATCTTAGGCAATGAGCAGTTCTTC.